The TCR beta chain described here comes from a study of blood T cell repertoires in COVID-19. The CDR3 is 14 amino acids. Per the germline V gene, CDR1 is SGDLS and CDR2 is YYNGEE. V was trimmed by 0 bases and J by 4 bases, leaving 10 bases between them. Assay used: immunoSEQ multiplex PCR; TCRdb lists only in-frame clones, some missing. Of 200,000 to 300,000 clones in the sample, approximately 86% were seen once. The sequenced material came from PBMCs or T cells enriched from blood (not recorded which). This receptor was obtained from a middle-aged woman with acute COVID-19. The chain joins TRBV9 to TRBJ1-1; a weak D match, TRBD1 (5 bases). The CDR3 here is CASSVGGGTTEAFF. For the CDR3, the DNA is TGTGCCAGCAGCGTAGGGGGAGGGACCACTGAAGCTTTCTTT.